These T cell receptor beta chains were read from a single sample in a study of PD-1 blockade in mismatch repair-deficient tumors. The assay was immunoSEQ multiplex PCR, and TCRdb's table has in-frame clones only and misses some. Here the sample spans 77,000 or so clones, approximately 80% being singletons. The specimen comprised peripheral blood, sampled 44 weeks after starting pembrolizumab. These receptor sequences come from an adult with mismatch repair-deficient cancer. Each CDR3 is given with its conserved first and last residue. A D gene is named only where the DNA matches it firmly. Clone size, where shown, is once, few, many, or a class for clones that have expanded.

TRBJ2-1 TRBD1 TRBV7-8 once TGTGCCAGCAGAGCGGACAGGGGAGATTACAATGAGCAGTTCTTC CASRADRGDYNEQFF
TRBJ2-7 NA TRBV19 NA TGTGCCAGTAGGGCACCCCCGAACGACGAGCAGTACTTC CASRAPPNDEQYF
TRBJ2-5 NA TRBV7-2 once TGTGCCAGCAGTGGGGGTAGCCTACAAGAGACCCAGTACTTC CASSGGSLQETQYF
TRBJ2-1 NA TRBV29-1 NA TGCAGCGTGAAACGAGCAGCGGTCACCTACAATGAGCAGTTCTTC CSVKRAAVTYNEQFF
TRBJ2-7 NA TRBV19 few TGTGCCAGTAGTAGGGTTGACAGAGACTACGAGCAGTACTTC CASSRVDRDYEQYF
TRBJ2-1 TRBD2 TRBV7-2 NA TGTGCCAGCAGCCTTACGACTAGCGCTCCCTACAATGAGCAGTTCTTC CASSLTTSAPYNEQFF
TRBJ2-1 NA TRBV5-4 NA TGTGCCAGCAGCTTGAGGGGGGGCTCCTACAATGAGCAGTTCTTC CASSLRGGSYNEQFF
TRBJ2-7 TRBD1 TRBV4-1 NA TGCGCCAGCAGCCACCGGGACAGGGGTCCCTACGAGCAGTACTTC CASSHRDRGPYEQYF
TRBJ2-5 NA TRBV7-6 once TGTGCCAGCAGCCAAACAGGGCCAGAGACCCAGTACTTC CASSQTGPETQYF
TRBJ1-5 NA TRBV10-1 few TGCGCCAGCAGTGAAGGGAATAGCAATCAGCCCCAGCATTTT CASSEGNSNQPQHF
TRBJ2-7 TRBD2 TRBV6-1 NA TGTGCCAGCAGTGGGGAGGGACTAGCGGGGGCGGAGCAGTACTTC CASSGEGLAGAEQYF
TRBJ2-7 NA TRBV5-8 NA TGTGCCAGCGGCCGGGCGGGACAACCCTCCTACGAGCAGTACTTC CASGRAGQPSYEQYF
TRBJ2-1 NA TRBV5-8 NA TGTGCCAGCAGCTTTACCCGGCTTAATGAGCAGTTCTTC CASSFTRLNEQFF
TRBJ2-7 TRBD1 TRBV7-6 NA TGTGCCAGCAGCTCCGGGACAGCCTCTTCGGAGCAGTACTTC CASSSGTASSEQYF
TRBJ2-7 TRBD2 TRBV7-9 NA TGTGCCAGCAGTCTGTTCCAAGCGGGAGACGAGCAGTACTTC CASSLFQAGDEQYF
TRBJ2-7 TRBD1 TRBV5-4 NA TGTGCCAGCAGCGGAACAGGGGACCCTAATCGCGAGCAGTACTTC CASSGTGDPNREQYF
TRBJ2-1 NA TRBV4-3 once TGCGCCAGCAGCCAACAAGGGGCGGTTGAGCAGTTCTTC CASSQQGAVEQFF
TRBJ1-2 NA TRBV7-9 medium-sized TGTGCCAGCAGCTTAGATAACGGGATCTATGGCTACACCTTC CASSLDNGIYGYTF
TRBJ1-4 NA TRBV6-1 NA TGTGCCAGCAGTGATAGTGGGGGCTGGGGAAAACTGTTTTTT CASSDSGGWGKLFF
TRBJ2-7 TRBD2 TRBV6-5 NA TGTGCCAGCAGTAGACTAGCGGGACCCTACGAGCAGTACTTC CASSRLAGPYEQYF
TRBJ2-1 NA TRBV7-2 NA TGTGCCAGCAGCAGTGGGCTTTTCCATGAGCAGTTCTTC CASSSGLFHEQFF
TRBJ2-7 TRBD2 TRBV15 NA TGTGCCACCAGCAAAGGGACTAGCGGGAGGAAGGGCGAGCAGTACTTC CATSKGTSGRKGEQYF
TRBJ2-2 NA TRBV9 once TGTGCCAGCAGGCCGGGGAACACCGGGGAGCTGTTTTTT CASRPGNTGELFF
TRBJ1-5 NA TRBV28 NA TGTGCCAGCAGATTAACAGTCTTGCAGCCCCAGCATTTT CASRLTVLQPQHF
TRBJ2-7 TRBD1 TRBV11-3 few TGTGCCAGCGCCAGGGGGTACGAGCAGTACTTC CASARGYEQYF
TRBJ1-2 NA TRBV9 NA TGTGCCAGCAGCGTAGAGGTATACCCAGGGACCTATGGCTACACCTTC CASSVEVYPGTYGYTF
TRBJ2-7 TRBD1 TRBV27 NA TGTGCCAGCAGTACAACAGGGGGCGAGCAGTACTTC CASSTTGGEQYF
TRBJ2-5 NA TRBV9 NA TGTGCCAGCAGCGATGGGGGAGTTCGGGAGACCCAGTACTTC CASSDGGVRETQYF
TRBJ2-1 NA TRBV7-7 few TGTGCTAGCAGCTTAGACCTATACAATGAGCAGTTCTTC CASSLDLYNEQFF
TRBJ1-2 NA TRBV29-1 NA TGCAGCGTTGATCTCTCCAGTGGATATGGCTACACCTTC CSVDLSSGYGYTF
TRBJ2-7 NA TRBV5-1 NA TGCGCCAGCAGCTTGGGACAGTCCCGCGTCTACGAGCAGTACTTC CASSLGQSRVYEQYF
TRBJ2-7 NA TRBV5-1 NA TGCGCCAGCACTGAAAATGGGGCACCGAGCTCCTACGAGCAGTACTTC CASTENGAPSSYEQYF
TRBJ1-2 NA TRBV6-5 NA TGTGCCAGCAGTTACTCGATGTCGGCAGGGAATGGCTACACCTTC CASSYSMSAGNGYTF
TRBJ2-7 NA TRBV27 once TGTGCCAGCAGTTTTGGAACTTCCTACGAGCAGTACTTC CASSFGTSYEQYF
TRBJ1-2 NA TRBV9 NA TGTGCCAGCAGCCTACAGGGAAACTATGGCTACACCTTC CASSLQGNYGYTF
TRBJ2-3 NA TRBV6-5 NA TGTGCCAGCAGTTACTCCCGGGACGACGGGGATACGCAGTATTTT CASSYSRDDGDTQYF
TRBJ1-3 TRBD1 TRBV27 once TGTGCCAGCAGTTTCGGGGCCCGGGACAGGGGCTCTGGAAACACCATATATTTT CASSFGARDRGSGNTIYF
TRBJ2-5 TRBD2 TRBV19 NA TGTGCCAGTAGTACCCTACCGACTAGCACCGGGGCAACCCAGTACTTC CASSTLPTSTGATQYF